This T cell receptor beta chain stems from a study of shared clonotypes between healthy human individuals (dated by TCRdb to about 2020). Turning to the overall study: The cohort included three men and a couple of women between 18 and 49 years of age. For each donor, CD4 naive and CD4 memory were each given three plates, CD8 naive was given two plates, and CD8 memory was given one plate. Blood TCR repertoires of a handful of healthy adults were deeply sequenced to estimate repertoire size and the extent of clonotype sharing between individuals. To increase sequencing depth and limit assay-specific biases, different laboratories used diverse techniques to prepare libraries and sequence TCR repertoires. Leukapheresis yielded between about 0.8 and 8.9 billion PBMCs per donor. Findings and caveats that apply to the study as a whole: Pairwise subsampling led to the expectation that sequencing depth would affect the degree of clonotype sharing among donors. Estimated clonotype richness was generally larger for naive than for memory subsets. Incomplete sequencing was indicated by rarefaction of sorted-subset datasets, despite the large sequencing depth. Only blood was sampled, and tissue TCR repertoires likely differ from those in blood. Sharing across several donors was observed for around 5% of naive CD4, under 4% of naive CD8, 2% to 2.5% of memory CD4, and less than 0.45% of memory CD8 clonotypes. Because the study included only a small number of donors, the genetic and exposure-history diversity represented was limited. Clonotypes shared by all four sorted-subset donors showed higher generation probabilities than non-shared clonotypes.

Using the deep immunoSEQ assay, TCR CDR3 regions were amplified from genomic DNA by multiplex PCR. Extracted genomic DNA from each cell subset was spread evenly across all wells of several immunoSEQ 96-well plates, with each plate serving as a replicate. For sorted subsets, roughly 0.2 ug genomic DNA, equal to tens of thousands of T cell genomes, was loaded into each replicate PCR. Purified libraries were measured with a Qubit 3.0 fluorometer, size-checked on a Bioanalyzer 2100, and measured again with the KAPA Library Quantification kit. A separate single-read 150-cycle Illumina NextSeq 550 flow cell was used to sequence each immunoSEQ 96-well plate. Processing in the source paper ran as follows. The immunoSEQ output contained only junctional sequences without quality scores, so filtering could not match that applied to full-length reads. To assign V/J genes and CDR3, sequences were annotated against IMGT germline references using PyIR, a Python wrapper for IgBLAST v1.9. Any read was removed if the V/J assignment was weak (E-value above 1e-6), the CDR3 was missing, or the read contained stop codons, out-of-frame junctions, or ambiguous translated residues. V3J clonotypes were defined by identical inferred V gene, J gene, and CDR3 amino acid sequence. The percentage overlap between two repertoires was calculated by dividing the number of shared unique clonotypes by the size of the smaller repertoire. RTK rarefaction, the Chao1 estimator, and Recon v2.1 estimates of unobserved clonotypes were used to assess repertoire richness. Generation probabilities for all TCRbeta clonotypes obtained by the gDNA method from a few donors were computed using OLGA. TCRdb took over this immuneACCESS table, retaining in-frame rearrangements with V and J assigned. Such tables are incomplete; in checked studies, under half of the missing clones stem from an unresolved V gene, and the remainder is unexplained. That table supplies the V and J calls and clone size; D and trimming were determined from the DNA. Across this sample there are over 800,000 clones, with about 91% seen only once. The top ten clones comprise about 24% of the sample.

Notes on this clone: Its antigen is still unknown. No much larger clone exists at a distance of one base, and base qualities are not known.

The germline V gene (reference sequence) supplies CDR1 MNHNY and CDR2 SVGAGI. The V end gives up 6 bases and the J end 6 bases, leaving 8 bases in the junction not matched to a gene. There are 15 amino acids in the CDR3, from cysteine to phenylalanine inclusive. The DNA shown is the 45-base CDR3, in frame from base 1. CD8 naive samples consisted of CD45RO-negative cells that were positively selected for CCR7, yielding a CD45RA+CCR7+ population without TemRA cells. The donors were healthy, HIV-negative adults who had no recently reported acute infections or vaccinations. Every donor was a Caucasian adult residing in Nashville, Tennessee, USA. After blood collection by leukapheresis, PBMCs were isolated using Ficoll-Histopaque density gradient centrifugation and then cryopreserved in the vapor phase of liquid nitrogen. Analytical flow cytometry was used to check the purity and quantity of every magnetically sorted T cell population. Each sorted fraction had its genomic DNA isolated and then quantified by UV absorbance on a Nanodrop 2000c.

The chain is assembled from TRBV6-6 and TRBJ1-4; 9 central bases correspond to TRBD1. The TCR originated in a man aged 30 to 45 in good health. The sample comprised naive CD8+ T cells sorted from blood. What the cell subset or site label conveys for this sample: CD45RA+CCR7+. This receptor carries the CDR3 CASRSGTGPHEKLFF. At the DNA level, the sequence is TGTGCCAGCAGGTCCGGGACAGGGCCCCATGAAAAACTGTTTTTT.